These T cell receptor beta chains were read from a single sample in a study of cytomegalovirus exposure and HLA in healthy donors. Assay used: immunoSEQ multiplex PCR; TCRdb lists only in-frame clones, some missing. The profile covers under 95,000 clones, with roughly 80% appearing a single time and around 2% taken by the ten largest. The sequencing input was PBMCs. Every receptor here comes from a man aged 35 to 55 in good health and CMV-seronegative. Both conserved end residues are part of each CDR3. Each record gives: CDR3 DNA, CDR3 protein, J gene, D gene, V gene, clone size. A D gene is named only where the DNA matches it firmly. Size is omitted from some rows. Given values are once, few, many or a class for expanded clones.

TGTGCCAGCTCACGAGGCAGTACTAATGAAAAACTGTTTTTT CASSRGSTNEKLFF TRBJ1-4 - TRBV18 few
TGTGCCAGCAGTGAGACTAGCGGGGTCGGGGAGCTGTTTTTT CASSETSGVGELFF TRBJ2-2 TRBD2 TRBV6-1 -
TGCGCCAGCAGCCAAGATCACGGGGGAGCGCAGTATTTT CASSQDHGGAQYF TRBJ2-3 - TRBV4-1 few
TGCGCCAGCAGCCAAGTAGCGGGAGTCTACGAGCAGTACTTC CASSQVAGVYEQYF TRBJ2-7 TRBD2 TRBV4-1 -
TGTGCCAGCAGTATTACAGGGTGGCAGGGAAACACCATATATTTT CASSITGWQGNTIYF TRBJ1-3 - TRBV28 -
TGTGCCAGCAGTTTGTTACAGGGGGCAATCTATGGCTACACCTTC CASSLLQGAIYGYTF TRBJ1-2 TRBD1 TRBV28 once
TGTGCCAGCAATGGGGGCGCAAAGGATACTGAAGCTTTCTTT CASNGGAKDTEAFF TRBJ1-1 - TRBV7-9 -
TGCAGTGCAACGACAGGGGACACCTTC CSATTGDTF TRBJ1-2 TRBD1 TRBV20-1 -
TGTGCCTGGAGTGGCGGAGGCATGGTTGGCTACACCTTC CAWSGGGMVGYTF TRBJ1-2 - TRBV30 -
TGTGCCAGCAGCTTGTTGGCGGGACAGGGGTCAAGGTACGGGGAGCTGTTTTTT CASSLLAGQGSRYGELFF TRBJ2-2 TRBD1 TRBV5-6 -
TGTGCCACCAGCAATCTTACAGAGGGGGGGAAAAAACTGTTTTTT CATSNLTEGGKKLFF TRBJ1-4 - TRBV15 -